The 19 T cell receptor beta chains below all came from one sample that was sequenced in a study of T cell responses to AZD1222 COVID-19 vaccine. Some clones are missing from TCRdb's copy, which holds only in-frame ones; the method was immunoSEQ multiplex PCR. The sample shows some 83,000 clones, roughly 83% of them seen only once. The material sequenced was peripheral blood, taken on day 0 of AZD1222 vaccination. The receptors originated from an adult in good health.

In DNA, the CDR3 is TGTGCCAGCAGCTTGGCCGAAAACTTAAACACTGAAGCTTTCTTT. It encodes CASSLAENLNTEAFF. V and J are TRBV13 and TRBJ1-1; no firm D call. Trimming left V 3 bases short and J 2 bases short, with 13 bases between. Germline loops: CDR1 PRHDT, CDR2 FYEKMQ (reference sequence). The CDR3 spans 15 residues.

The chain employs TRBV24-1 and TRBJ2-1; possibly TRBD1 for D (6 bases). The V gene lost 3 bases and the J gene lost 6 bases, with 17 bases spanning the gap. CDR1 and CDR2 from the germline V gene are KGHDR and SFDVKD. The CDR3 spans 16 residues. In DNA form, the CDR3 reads TGTGCCACCAGTGATGGTCAGGGGTGGGGTATCAATGAGCAGTTCTTC. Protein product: CATSDGQGWGINEQFF.

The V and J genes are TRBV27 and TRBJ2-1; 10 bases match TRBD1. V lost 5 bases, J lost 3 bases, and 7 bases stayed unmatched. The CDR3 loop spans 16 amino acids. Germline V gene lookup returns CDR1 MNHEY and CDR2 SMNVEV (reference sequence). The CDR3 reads CASSTPRDRGYNEQFF. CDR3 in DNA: TGTGCCAGCAGTACCCCCCGGGACAGGGGCTACAATGAGCAGTTCTTC.

CDR3 nucleotides: TGCGCCAGCAGCTTGGCCTCCGGACAGGGGACGCCCCAGCATTTT. Translated: CASSLASGQGTPQHF. The J gene is TRBJ1-5, the V gene TRBV5-1; 9 bases map to TRBD1. This CDR3 contains 15 residues. J gave up 9 bases and V 0 bases, and 7 bases lay outside the gene matches. The germline V gene encodes CDR1 SGHRS and CDR2 YFSETQ. Complete variable domain (other parts from reference TRBV5-1 and TRBJ1-5): KAGVTQTPRYLIKTRGQQVTLSCSPISGHRSVSWYQQTPGQGLQFLFEYFSETQRNKGNFPGRFSGRQFSNSRSEMNVSTLELGDSALYLCASSLASGQGTPQHFGDGTRLSIL.

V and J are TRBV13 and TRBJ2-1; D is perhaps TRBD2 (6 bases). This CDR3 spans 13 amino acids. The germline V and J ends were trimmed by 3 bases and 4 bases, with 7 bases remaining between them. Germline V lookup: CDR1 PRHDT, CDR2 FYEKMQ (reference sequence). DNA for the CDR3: TGTGCCAGCAGCTTTAGCGGTTACAATGAGCAGTTCTTC. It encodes CASSFSGYNEQFF. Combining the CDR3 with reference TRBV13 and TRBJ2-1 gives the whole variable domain AAGVIQSPRHLIKEKRETATLKCYPIPRHDTVYWYQQGPGQDPQFLISFYEKMQSDKGSIPDRFSAQQFSDYHSELNMSSLELGDSALYFCASSFSGYNEQFFGPGTRLTVL.

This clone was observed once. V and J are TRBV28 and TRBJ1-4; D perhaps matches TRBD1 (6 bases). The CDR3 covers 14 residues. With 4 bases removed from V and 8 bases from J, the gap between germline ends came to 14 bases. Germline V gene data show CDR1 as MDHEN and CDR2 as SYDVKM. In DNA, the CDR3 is TGTGCCAGCAGTTGGGGACACTCAACCGAAAAACTGTTTTTT. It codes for CASSWGHSTEKLFF.

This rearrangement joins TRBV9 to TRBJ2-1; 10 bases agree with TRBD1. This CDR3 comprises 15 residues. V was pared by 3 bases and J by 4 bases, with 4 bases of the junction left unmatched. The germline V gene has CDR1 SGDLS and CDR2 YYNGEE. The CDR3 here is CASSADRGEYNEQFF. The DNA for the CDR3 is TGTGCCAGCAGCGCGGACAGGGGGGAATACAATGAGCAGTTCTTC.

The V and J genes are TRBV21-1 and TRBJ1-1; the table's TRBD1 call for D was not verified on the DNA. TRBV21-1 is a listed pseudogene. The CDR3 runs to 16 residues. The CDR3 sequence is CASSKKWTGLNTEAFF. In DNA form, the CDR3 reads TGTGCCAGCAGCAAAAAATGGACAGGCCTTAACACTGAAGCTTTCTTT.

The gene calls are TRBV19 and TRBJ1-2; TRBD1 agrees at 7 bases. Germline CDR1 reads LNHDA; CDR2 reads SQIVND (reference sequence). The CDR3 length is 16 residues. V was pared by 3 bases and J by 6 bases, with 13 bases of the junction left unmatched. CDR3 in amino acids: CASSMVAGQEGDGYTF. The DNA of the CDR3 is TGTGCCAGTAGTATGGTTGCCGGACAGGAGGGCGATGGCTACACCTTC.

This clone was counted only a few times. CDR3 loop: CASSPRRTTYEQYF. The CDR3 DNA reads as TGTGCCAGCTCACCGCGCCGGACAACCTACGAGCAGTACTTC. The chain carries TRBV18 and TRBJ2-7; TRBD1 might be the D (5 bases). This CDR3 region has 14 residues. Germline V gene data show CDR1 as KGHSH and CDR2 as LQKENI. V lost 3 bases, J lost 2 bases, and 11 bases lay in between.

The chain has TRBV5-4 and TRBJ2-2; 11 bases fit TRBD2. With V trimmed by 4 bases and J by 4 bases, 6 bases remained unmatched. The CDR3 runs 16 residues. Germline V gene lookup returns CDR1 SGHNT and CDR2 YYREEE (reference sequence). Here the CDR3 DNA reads TGTGCCAGCAGCCAAGGGGGGACTAGCGGCACCGGGGAGCTGTTTTTT. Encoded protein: CASSQGGTSGTGELFF.

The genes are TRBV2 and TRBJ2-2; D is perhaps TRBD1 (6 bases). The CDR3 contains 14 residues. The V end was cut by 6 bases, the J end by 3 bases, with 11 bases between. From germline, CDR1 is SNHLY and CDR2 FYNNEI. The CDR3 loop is CASRETGYTGELFF. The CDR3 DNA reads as TGTGCCAGCAGGGAAACAGGGTACACCGGGGAGCTGTTTTTT.

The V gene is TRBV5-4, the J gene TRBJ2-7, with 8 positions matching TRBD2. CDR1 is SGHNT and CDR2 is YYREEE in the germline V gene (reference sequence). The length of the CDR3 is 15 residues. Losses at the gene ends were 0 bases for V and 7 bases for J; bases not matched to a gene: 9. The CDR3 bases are TGTGCCAGCAGCTTGGGACTAGCGACCAGAGGGGAGCAGTACTTC. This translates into CASSLGLATRGEQYF.

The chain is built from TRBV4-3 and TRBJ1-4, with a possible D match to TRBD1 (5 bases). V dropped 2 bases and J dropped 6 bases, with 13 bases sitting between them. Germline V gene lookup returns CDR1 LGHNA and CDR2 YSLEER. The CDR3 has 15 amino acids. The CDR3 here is CASSQIHSGYEKLFF. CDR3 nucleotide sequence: TGCGCCAGCAGCCAAATCCATTCAGGGTATGAAAAACTGTTTTTT.

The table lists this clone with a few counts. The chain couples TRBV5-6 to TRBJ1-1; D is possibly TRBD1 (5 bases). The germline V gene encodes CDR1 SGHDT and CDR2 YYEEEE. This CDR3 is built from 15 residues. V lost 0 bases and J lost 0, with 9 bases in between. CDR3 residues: CASSLGGGLNTEAFF. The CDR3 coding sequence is TGTGCCAGCAGCTTGGGGGGCGGATTGAACACTGAAGCTTTCTTT.

The CDR3 DNA is TGTGCCAGCAGCTTACGAGGACTGGGCCCGAGTGAGCAGTTCTTC. This codes for CASSLRGLGPSEQFF. The V and J genes are TRBV9 and TRBJ2-1; a weak D match, TRBD2 (5 bases). Germline lookup yields CDR1 SGDLS and CDR2 YYNGEE. The ends were cut back, 4 bases at V and 9 bases at J, with 20 bases in the middle. The CDR3 sequence is 15 residues long.

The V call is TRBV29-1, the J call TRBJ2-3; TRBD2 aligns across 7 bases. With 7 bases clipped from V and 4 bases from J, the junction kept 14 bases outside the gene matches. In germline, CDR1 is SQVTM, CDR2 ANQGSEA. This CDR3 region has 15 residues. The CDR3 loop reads CSADGGGSGADTQYF. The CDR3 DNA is TGCAGCGCTGACGGCGGCGGGAGTGGCGCAGATACGCAGTATTTT.

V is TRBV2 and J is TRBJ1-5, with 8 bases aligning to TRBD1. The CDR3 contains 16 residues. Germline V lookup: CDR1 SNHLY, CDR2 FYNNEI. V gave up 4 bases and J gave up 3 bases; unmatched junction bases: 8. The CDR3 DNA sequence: TGTGCCAGCAGTGGGGGAGGCAGGGGGCTCAATCAGCCCCAGCATTTT. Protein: CASSGGGRGLNQPQHF.

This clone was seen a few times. In DNA, the CDR3 is TGTGCCAGCAGTTCGGCGGGAGTTGAGCAGTTCTTC. This gives the protein CASSSAGVEQFF. The chain couples TRBV27 to TRBJ2-1, with 7 bases identical to TRBD2. Trimming removed 4 bases from V and 9 bases from J; junction bases left unmatched: 3. Per the germline V gene, CDR1 is MNHEY and CDR2 is SMNVEV (reference sequence). The CDR3 consists of 12 residues.